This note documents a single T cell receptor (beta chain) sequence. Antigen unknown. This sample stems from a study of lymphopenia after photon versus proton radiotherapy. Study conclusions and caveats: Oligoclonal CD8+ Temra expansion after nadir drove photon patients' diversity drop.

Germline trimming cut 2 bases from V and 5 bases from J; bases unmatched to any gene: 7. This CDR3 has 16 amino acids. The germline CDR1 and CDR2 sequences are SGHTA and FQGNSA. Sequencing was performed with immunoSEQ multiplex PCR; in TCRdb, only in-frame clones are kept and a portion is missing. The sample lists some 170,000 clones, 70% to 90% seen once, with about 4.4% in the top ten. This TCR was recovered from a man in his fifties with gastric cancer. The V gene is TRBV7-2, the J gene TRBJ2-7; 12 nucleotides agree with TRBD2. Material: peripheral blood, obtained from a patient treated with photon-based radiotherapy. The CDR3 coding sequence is TGTGCCAGCAGCTTACCCGGACTAGCGGGAAGAGACGAGCAGTACTTC. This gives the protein CASSLPGLAGRDEQYF.